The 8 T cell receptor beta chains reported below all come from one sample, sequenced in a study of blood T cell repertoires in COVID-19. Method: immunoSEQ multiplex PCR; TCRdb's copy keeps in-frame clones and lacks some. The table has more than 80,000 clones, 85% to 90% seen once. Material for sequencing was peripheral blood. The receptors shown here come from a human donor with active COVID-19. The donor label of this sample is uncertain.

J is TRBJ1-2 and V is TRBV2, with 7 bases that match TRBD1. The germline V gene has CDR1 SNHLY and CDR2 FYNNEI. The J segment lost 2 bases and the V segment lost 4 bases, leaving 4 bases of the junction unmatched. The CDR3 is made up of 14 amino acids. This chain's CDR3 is CASSGKTGNYGYTF. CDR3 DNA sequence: TGTGCCAGCAGTGGGAAGACAGGGAACTATGGCTACACCTTC.

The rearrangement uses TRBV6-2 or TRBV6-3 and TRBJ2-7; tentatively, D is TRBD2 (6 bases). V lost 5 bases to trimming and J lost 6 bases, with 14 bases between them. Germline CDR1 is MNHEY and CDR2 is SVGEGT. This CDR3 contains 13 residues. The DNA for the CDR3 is TGTGCCAGCAGTGTCTGGGACTTCGGCGAGCAGTACTTC. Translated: CASSVWDFGEQYF.

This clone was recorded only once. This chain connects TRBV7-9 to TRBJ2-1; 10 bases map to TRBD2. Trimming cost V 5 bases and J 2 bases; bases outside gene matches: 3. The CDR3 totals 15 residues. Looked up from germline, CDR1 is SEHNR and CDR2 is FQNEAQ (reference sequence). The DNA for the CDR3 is TGTGCCAGCAGCCCCACTAGCGGGGCCTACAATGAGCAGTTCTTC. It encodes CASSPTSGAYNEQFF.

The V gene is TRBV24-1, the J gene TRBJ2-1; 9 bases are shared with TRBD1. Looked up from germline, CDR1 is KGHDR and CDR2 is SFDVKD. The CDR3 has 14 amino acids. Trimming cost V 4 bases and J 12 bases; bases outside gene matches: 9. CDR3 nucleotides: TGTGCCACCAGTGAAACCGGGACAGGGAATACGCAGTTCTTC. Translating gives CATSETGTGNTQFF.

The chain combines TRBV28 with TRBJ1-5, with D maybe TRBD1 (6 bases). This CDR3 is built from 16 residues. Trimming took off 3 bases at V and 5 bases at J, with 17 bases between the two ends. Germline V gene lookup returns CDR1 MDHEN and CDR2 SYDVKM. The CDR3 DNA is TGTGCCAGCAGTTTGGGGGGGCGCGTGGGTGATCAGCCCCAGCATTTT. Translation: CASSLGGRVGDQPQHF. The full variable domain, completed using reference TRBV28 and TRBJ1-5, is DVKVTQSSRYLVKRTGEKVFLECVQDMDHENMFWYRQDPGLGLRLIYFSYDVKMKEKGDIPEGYSVSREKKERFSLILESASTNQTSMYLCASSLGGRVGDQPQHFGDGTRLSIL.

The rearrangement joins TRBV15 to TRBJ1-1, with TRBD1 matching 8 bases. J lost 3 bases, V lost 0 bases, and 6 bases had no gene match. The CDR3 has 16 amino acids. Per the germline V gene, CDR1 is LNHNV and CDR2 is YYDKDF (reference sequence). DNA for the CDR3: TGTGCCACCAGCAGAGATCGCCCCAGGGGGCACACTGAAGCTTTCTTT. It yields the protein CATSRDRPRGHTEAFF.

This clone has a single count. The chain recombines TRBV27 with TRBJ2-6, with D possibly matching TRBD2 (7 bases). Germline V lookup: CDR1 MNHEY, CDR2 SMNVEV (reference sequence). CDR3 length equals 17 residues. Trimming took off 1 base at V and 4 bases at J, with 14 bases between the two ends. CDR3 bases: TGTGCCAGCAGTTTATTGGGGGGGGCGCACGGGGCCAACGTCCTGACTTTC. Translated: CASSLLGGAHGANVLTF.

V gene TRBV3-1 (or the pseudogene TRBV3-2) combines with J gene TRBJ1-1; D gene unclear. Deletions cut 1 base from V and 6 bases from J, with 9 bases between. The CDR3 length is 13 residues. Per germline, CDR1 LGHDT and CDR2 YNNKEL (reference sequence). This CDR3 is CASSQGGFSEAFF. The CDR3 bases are TGTGCCAGCAGCCAAGGTGGCTTCTCTGAAGCTTTCTTT.